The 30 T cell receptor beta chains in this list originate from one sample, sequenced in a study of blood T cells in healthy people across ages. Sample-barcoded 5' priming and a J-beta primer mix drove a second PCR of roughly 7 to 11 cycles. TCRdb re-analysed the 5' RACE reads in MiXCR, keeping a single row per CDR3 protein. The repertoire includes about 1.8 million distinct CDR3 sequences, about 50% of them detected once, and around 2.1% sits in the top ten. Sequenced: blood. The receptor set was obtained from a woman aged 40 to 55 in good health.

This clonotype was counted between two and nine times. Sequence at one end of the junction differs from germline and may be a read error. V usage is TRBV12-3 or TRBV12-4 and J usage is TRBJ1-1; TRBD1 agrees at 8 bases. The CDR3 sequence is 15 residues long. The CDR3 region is CASSLRTGMNTEAFF. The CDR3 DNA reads TGTGCCAGCAGTTTGAGGACAGGGATGAACACTGAGGCTTTCTTT.

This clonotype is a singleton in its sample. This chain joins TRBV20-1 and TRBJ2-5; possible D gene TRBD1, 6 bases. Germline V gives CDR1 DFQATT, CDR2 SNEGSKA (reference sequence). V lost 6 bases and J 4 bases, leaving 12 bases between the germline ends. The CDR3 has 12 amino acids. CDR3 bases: TGCAGTGCAAGGAAGGGGGTAGAGACCCAGTACTTC. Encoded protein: CSARKGVETQYF.

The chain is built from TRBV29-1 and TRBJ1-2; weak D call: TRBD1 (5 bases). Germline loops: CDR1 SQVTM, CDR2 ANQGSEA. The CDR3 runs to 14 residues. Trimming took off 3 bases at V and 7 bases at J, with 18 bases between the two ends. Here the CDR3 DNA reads TGCAGCGTTGAGTCCCGGCAGGGACTACGTGGCTACACCTTC. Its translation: CSVESRQGLRGYTF.

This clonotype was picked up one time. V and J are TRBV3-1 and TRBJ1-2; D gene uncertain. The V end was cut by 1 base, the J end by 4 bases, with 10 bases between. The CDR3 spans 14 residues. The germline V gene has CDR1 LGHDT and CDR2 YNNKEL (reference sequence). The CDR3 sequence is CASSQGGIGYGYTF. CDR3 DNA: TGTGCCAGCAGCCAAGGAGGGATTGGCTATGGCTACACCTTC.

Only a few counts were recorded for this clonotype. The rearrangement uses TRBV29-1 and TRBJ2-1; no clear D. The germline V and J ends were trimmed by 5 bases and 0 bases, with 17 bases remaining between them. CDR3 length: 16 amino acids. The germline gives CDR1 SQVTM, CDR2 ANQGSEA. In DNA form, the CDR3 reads TGCAGCGTTCTCTCTTCTTCCGCCAGCTCCTACAATGAGCAGTTCTTC. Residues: CSVLSSSASSYNEQFF.

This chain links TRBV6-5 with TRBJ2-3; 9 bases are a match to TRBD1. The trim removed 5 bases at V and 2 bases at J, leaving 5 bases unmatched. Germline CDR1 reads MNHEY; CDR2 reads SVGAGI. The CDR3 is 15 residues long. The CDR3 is CASSRTGAPTDTQYF. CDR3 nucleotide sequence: TGTGCCAGCAGTCGGACAGGGGCGCCCACAGATACGCAGTATTTT.

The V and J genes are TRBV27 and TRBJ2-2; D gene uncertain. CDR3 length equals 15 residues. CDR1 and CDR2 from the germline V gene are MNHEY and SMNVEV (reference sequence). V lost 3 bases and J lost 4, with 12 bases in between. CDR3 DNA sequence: TGTGCCAGCAGTTTCTCCGTGGGCGTCACCGGGGAGCTGTTTTTT. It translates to CASSFSVGVTGELFF.

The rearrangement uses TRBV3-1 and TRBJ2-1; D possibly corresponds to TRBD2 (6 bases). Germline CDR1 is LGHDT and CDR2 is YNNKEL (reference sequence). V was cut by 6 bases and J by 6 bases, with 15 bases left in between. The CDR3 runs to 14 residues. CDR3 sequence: CASSDNFSGNEQFF. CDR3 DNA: TGTGCCAGCAGTGATAACTTTAGCGGCAATGAGCAGTTCTTC.

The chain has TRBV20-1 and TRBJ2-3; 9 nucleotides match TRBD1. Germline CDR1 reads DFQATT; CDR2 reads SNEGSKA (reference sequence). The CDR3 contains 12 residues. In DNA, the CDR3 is TGCAGCGGACAGGGGAGCACAGATACGCAGTATTTT. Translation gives CSGQGSTDTQYF.

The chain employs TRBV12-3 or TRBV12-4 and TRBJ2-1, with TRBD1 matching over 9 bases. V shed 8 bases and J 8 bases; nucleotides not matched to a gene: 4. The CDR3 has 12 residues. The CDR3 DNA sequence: TGTGCCAGCGGGACAGGGTTGGATGAGCAGTTCTTC. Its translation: CASGTGLDEQFF.

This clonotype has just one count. The chain's CDR3 is CASTDRHGNQPQHF. CDR3 coding DNA: TGTGCCAGCACCGACAGGCACGGGAATCAGCCCCAGCATTTT. The rearrangement joins TRBV6-2 or TRBV6-3 to TRBJ1-5; weak D call: TRBD1 (6 bases). V shed 7 bases and J shed 4 bases, with 14 bases lying between them. Germline CDR1 reads MNHEY; CDR2 reads SVGEGT. The CDR3 loop spans 14 amino acids.

The CDR3 protein is CASSLNREVTGELFF. Here the CDR3 DNA reads TGCGCCAGCAGCTTGAACAGGGAGGTCACCGGGGAGCTGTTTTTT. The chain joins TRBV5-1 to TRBJ2-2, with D perhaps being TRBD1 or TRBD2 (6 bases each). This CDR3 is built from 15 residues. Trimming stripped 1 base from V and 4 bases from J, with 11 bases between. The germline CDR1 and CDR2 sequences are SGHRS and YFSETQ.

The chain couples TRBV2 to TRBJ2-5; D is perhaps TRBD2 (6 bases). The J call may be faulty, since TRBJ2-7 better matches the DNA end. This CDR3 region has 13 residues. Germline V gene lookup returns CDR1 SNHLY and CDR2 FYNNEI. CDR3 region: CASTERERYEQYF. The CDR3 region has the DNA TGTGCCAGCACCGAACGGGAGCGCTACGAGCAGTACTTC.

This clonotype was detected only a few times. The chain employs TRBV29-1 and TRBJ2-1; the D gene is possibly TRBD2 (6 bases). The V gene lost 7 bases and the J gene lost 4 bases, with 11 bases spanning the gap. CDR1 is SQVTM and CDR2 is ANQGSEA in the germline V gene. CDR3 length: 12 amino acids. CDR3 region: CSERDSYNEQFF. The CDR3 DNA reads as TGCAGCGAGAGGGACTCGTACAATGAGCAGTTCTTC.

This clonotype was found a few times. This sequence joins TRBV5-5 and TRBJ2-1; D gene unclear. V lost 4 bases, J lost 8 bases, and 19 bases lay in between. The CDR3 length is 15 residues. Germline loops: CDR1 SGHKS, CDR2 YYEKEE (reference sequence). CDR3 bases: TGTGCCAGCAGCGCAAGGCTGCCCCGGAGCGATGAGCAGTTCTTC. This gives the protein CASSARLPRSDEQFF.

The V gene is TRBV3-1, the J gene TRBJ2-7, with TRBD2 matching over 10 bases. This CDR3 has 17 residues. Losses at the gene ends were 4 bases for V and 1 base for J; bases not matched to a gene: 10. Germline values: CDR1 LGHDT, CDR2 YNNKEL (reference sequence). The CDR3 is CASSRRITSGNSYEQYF. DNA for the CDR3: TGTGCCAGCAGCCGGCGGATCACTAGCGGGAATTCCTACGAGCAGTACTTC.

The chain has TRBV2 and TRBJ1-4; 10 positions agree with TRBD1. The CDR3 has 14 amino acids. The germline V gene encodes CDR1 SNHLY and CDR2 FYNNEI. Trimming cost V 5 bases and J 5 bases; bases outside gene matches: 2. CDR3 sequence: CASSKDRGNEKLFF. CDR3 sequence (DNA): TGTGCCAGCAGTAAGGACAGGGGGAATGAAAAACTGTTTTTT.

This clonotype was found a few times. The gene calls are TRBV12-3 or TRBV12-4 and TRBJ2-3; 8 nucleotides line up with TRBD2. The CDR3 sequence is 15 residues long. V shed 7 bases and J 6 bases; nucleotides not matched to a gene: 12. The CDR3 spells CASTPPGGARDTQYF. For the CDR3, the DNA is TGTGCCAGCACCCCCCCGGGGGGGGCCAGGGATACGCAGTATTTT.

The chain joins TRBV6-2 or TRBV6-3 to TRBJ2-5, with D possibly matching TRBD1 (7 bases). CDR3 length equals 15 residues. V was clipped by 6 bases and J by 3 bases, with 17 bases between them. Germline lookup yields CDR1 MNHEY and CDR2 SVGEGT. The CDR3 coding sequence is TGTGCCAGCAGCCCGGCGGGACAGATAAAAGAGACCCAGTACTTC. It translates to CASSPAGQIKETQYF.

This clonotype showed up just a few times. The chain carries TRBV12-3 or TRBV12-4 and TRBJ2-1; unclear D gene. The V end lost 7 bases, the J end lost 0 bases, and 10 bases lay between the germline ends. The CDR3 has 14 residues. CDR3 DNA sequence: TGTGCCAGCAAGCCGACTCTCTCCTACAATGAGCAGTTCTTC. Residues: CASKPTLSYNEQFF.

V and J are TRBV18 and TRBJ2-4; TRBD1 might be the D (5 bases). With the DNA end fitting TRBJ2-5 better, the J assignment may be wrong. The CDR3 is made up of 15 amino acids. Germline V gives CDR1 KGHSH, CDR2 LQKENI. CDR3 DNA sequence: TGTGCCAGCTCACCCTTGGGGCAGGCGAGAGAGACCCAGTACTTC. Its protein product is CASSPLGQARETQYF.

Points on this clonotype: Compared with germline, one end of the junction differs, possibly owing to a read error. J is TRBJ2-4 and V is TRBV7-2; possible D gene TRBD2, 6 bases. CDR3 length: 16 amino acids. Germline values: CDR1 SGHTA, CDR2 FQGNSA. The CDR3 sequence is CASSRREILAKNTQYF. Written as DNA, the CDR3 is TGTGCCAGCAGCCGACGGGAGATACTAGCCAAAAACACTCAGTACTTC.

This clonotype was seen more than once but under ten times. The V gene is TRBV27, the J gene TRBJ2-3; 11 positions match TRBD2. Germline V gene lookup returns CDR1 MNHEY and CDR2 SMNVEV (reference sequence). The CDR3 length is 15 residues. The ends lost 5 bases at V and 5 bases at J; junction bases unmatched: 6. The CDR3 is CASSPLGLAGDTQYF. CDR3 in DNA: TGTGCCAGCAGTCCACTTGGACTAGCGGGAGATACGCAGTATTTT.

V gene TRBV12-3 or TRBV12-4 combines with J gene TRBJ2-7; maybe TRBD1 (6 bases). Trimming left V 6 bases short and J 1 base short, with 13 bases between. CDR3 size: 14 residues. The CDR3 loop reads CASRQMGTSYEQYF. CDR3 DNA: TGTGCCAGCAGACAAATGGGGACATCCTACGAGCAGTACTTC.

CDR3 nucleotides: TGTGCCAGCAGTGAATCCTTTAGATCTGAGCCCCAGCATTTT. Amino acids: CASSESFRSEPQHF. The chain carries TRBV6-1 and TRBJ1-5; D gene ambiguous. The V end lost 2 bases, the J end lost 8 bases, and 13 bases lay between the germline ends. CDR3 length equals 14 residues. Germline loops: CDR1 MNHNS, CDR2 SASEGT.

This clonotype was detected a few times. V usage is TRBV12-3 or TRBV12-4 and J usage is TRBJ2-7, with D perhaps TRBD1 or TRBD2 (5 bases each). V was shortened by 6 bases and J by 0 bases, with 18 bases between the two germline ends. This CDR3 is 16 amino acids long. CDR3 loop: CASRQVAGTSSYEQYF. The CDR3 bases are TGTGCCAGCAGACAAGTAGCCGGGACGAGCTCCTACGAGCAGTACTTC.

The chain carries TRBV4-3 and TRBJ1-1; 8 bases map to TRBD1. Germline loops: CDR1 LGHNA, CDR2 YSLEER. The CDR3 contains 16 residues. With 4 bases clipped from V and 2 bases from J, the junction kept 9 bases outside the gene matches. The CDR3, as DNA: TGCGCCAGCAGCCCTTCCGGACAGGGCATTAACACTGAAGCTTTCTTT. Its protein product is CASSPSGQGINTEAFF.

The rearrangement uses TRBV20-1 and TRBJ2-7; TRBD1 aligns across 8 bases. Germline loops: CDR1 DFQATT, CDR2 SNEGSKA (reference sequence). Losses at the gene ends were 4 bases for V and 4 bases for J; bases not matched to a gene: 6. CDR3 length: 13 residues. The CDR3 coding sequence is TGCAGTGCTACAGGACAGGGCGGGTACGAGCAGTACTTC. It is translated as CSATGQGGYEQYF.

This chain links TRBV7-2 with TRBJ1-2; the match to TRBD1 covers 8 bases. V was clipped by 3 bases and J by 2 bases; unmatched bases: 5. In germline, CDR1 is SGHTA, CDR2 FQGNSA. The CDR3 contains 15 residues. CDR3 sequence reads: CASSFGDRINYGYTF. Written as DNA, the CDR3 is TGTGCCAGCAGCTTTGGGGACAGGATAAACTATGGCTACACCTTC.

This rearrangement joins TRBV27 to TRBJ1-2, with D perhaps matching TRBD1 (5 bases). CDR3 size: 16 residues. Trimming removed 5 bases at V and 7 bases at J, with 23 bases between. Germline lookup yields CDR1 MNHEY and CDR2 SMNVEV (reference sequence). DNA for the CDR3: TGTGCCAGCAGTAAGAGACAGAATGACTTCCGGCCTGGCTACACCTTC. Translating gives CASSKRQNDFRPGYTF.